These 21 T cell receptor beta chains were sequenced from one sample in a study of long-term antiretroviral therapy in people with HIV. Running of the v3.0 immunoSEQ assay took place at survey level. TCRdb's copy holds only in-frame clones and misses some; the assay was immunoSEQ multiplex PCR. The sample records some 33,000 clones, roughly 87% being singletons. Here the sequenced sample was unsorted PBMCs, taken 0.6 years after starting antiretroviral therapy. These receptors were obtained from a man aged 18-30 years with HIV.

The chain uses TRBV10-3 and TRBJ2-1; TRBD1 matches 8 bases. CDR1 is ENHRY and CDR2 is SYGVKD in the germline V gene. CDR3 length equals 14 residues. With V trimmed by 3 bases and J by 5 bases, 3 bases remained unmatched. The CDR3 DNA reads TGTGCCATCAGTGACCGGACAGGGAACAATGAGCAGTTCTTC. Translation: CAISDRTGNNEQFF.

CDR3 bases: TGTAAAGCGGGAGGGCCGACAGATACGCAGTATTTT. Its protein product is CKAGGPTDTQYF. The chain combines TRBV10-3 with TRBJ2-3; TRBD2 agrees at 10 bases. CDR3 length: 12 amino acids. Germline V lookup: CDR1 ENHRY, CDR2 SYGVKD.

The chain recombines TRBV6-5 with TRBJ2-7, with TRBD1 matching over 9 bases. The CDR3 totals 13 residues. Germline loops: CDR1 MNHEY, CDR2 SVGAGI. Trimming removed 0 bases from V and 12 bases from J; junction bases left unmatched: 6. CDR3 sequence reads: CASSYSSGQGVYF. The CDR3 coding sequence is TGTGCCAGCAGTTACTCCTCGGGACAGGGAGTGTACTTC.

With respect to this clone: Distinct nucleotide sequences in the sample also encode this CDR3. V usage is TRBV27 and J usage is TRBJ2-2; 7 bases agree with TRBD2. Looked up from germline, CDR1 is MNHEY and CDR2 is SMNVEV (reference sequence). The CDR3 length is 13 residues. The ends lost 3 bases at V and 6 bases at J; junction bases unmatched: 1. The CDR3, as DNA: TGTGCCAGCAGTTTTACTAGCGCCGGGGAGCTGTTTTTT. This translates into CASSFTSAGELFF.

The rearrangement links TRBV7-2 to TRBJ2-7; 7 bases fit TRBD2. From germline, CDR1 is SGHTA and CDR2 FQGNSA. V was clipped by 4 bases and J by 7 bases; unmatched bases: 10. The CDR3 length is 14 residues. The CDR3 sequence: CASSSQVAGNEQYF. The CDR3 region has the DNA TGTGCCAGCAGCTCCCAGGTAGCGGGTAATGAGCAGTACTTC.

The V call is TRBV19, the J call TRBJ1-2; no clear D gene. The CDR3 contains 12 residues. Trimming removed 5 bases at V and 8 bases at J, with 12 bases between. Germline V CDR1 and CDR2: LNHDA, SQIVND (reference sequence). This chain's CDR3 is CASSANPGGYTF. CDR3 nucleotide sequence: TGTGCCAGTAGTGCGAACCCGGGCGGCTACACCTTC.

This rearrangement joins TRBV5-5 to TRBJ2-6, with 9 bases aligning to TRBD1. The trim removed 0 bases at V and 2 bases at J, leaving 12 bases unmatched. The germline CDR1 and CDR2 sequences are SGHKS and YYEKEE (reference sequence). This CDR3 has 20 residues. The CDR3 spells CASSLEFGTGYRAGANVLTF. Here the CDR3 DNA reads TGTGCCAGCAGCTTGGAATTCGGGACAGGGTATCGGGCTGGGGCCAACGTCCTGACTTTC.

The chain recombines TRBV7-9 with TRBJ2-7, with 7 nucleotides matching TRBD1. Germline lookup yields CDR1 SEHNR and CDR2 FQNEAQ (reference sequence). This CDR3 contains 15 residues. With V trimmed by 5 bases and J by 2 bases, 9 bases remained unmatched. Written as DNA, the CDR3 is TGTGCCAGCAGCCCGTACCCGGGACAGCCCTACGAGCAGTACTTC. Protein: CASSPYPGQPYEQYF. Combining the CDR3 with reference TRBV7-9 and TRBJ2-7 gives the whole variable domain DTGVSQNPRHKITKRGQNVTFRCDPISEHNRLYWYRQTLGQGPEFLTYFQNEAQLEKSRLLSDRFSAERPKGSFSTLEIQRTEQGDSAMYLCASSPYPGQPYEQYFGPGTRLTVT.

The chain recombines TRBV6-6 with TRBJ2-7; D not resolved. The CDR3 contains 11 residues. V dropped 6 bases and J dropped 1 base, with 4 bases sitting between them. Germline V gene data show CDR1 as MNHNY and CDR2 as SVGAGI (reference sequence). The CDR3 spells CASRSSYEQYF. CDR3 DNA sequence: TGTGCCAGCAGGTCTTCCTACGAGCAGTACTTC.

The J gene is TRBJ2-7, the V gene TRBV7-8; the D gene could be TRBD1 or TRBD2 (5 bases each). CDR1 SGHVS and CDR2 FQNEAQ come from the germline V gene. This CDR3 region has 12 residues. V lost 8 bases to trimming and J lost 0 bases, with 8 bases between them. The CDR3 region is CASGTSSYEQYF. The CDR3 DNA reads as TGTGCCAGCGGGACGAGCTCCTACGAGCAGTACTTC.

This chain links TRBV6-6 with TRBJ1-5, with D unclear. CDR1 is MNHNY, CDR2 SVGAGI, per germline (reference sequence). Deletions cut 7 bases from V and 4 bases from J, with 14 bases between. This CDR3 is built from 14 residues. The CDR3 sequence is CASTGVEWNQPQHF. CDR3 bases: TGTGCCAGCACCGGCGTGGAGTGGAATCAGCCCCAGCATTTT.

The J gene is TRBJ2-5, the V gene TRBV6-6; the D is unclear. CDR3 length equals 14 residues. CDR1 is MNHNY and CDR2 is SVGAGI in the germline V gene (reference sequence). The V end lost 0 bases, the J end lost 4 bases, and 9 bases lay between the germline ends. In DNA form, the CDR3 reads TGTGCCAGCAGTTACTCGTCGCGTCCAGAGACCCAGTACTTC. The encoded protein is CASSYSSRPETQYF.

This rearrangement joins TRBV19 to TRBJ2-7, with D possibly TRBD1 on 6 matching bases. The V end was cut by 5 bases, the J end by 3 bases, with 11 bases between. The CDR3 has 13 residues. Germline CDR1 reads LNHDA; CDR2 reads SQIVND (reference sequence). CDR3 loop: CASSSRTDYEQYF. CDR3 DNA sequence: TGTGCCAGTAGTTCCCGGACAGACTACGAGCAGTACTTC.

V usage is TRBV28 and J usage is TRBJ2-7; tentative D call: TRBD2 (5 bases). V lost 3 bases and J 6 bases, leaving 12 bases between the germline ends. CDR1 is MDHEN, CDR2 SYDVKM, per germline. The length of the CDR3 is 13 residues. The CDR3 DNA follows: TGTGCCAGCAGTTTTCCCGGGATTCGCGAGCAGTACTTC. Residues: CASSFPGIREQYF. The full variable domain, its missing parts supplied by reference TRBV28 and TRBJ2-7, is DVKVTQSSRYLVKRTGEKVFLECVQDMDHENMFWYRQDPGLGLRLIYFSYDVKMKEKGDIPEGYSVSREKKERFSLILESASTNQTSMYLCASSFPGIREQYFGPGTRLTVT.

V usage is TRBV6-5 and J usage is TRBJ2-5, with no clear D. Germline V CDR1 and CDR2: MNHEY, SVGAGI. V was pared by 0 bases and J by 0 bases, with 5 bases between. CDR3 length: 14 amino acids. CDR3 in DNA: TGTGCCAGCAGTTACTCTGGCGACCAAGAGACCCAGTACTTC. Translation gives CASSYSGDQETQYF.

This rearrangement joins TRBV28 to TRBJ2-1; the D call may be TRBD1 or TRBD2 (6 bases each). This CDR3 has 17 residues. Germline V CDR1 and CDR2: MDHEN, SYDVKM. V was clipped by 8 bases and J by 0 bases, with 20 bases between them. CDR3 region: CASVSPEGGLSYNEQFF. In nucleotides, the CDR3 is TGTGCCAGCGTTAGCCCCGAAGGGGGACTCTCCTACAATGAGCAGTTCTTC.

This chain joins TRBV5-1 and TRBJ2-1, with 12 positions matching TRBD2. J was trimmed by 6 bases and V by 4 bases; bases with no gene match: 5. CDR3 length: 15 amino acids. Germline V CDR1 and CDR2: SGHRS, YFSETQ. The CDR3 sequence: CASSGGLAGPNEQFF. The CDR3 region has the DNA TGCGCCAGCAGCGGAGGACTAGCGGGACCCAATGAGCAGTTCTTC.

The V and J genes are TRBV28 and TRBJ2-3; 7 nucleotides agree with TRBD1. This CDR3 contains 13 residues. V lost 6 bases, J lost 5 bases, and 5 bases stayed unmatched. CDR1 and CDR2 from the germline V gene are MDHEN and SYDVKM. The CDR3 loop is CASRTGAEDTQYF. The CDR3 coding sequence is TGTGCCAGCAGAACAGGGGCTGAAGATACGCAGTATTTT.

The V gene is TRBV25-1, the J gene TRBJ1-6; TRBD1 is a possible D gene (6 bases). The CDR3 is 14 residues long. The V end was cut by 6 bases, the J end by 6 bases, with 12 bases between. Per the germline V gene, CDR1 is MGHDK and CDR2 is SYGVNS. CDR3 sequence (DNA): TGTGCCAGCAGCCCCACAGGGTTTAATTCACCCCTCCACTTT. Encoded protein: CASSPTGFNSPLHF.

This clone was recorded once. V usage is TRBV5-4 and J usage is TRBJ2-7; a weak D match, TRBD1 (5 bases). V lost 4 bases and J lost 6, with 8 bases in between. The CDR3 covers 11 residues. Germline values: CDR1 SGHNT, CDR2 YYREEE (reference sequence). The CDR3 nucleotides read TGTGCCAGCAGCATAAGGGGCGAGCAGTACTTC. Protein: CASSIRGEQYF. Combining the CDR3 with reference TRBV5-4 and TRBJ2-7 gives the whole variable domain ETGVTQSPTHLIKTRGQQVTLRCSSQSGHNTVSWYQQALGQGPQFIFQYYREEENGRGNFPPRFSGLQFPNYSSELNVNALELDDSALYLCASSIRGEQYFGPGTRLTVT.

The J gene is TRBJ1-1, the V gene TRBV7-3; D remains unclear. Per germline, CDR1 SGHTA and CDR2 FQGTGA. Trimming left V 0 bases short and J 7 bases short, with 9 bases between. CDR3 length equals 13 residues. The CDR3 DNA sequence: TGTGCCAGCAGCTTAACGTTGAAGAATGAAGCTTTCTTT. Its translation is CASSLTLKNEAFF.